What follows are 31 T cell receptor beta chains derived from one specimen sequenced in a study of Tregs in tolerant kidney transplant recipients. Libraries were prepared by immunoSEQ multiplex PCR; TCRdb keeps only in-frame clonotypes and omits some of them. The profile shows about 90,000 clones, roughly 93% of them singletons. Mixed chimerism was transient after nonmyeloablative marrow transplants from related graft donors. Sequencing was performed on CD4+ T cells from blood (PBMCs), taken 12 months after the transplant. All receptors derive from a human patient who received a combined kidney and bone marrow transplant. The graft donor may have contributed some T cells.

This sequence joins TRBV5-1 and TRBJ2-5, with 8 positions matching TRBD2. The CDR3 has 12 residues. CDR1 and CDR2 (germline): SGHRS, YFSETQ. Trimming cost V 9 bases and J 5 bases; bases outside gene matches: 6. The CDR3 DNA reads as TGCGCCACCCGCGGGGGGTCCGAGACCCAGTACTTC. Translating gives CATRGGSETQYF.

A single count supports this clone. V usage is TRBV7-2 and J usage is TRBJ2-1; D ambiguous. The CDR3 runs 14 residues. The germline gives CDR1 SGHTA, CDR2 FQGNSA. The V and J ends lost 0 bases and 6 bases respectively, with 9 bases between them. The CDR3 DNA sequence: TGTGCCAGCAGCTTAGCGGTGGAGACCAATGAGCAGTTCTTC. This sequence encodes CASSLAVETNEQFF.

The CDR3 DNA follows: TGTGCCAGCAGTTTAAACCCCCGGGGGGTATGGGGCTACACCTTC. Residues: CASSLNPRGVWGYTF. The genes are TRBV28 and TRBJ1-2; the D gene is possibly TRBD1 (5 bases). V was pared by 2 bases and J by 8 bases, with 18 bases between. Looked up from germline, CDR1 is MDHEN and CDR2 is SYDVKM. The CDR3 contains 15 residues.

The chain joins TRBV5-1 to TRBJ2-3, with D possibly being TRBD2 (5 bases). Looked up from germline, CDR1 is SGHRS and CDR2 is YFSETQ. V lost 2 bases and J lost 2, with 9 bases in between. The CDR3 contains 14 residues. CDR3 sequence (DNA): TGCGCCAGCAGCTTTTCGGGGTACACAGATACGCAGTATTTT. This encodes CASSFSGYTDTQYF.

The CDR3 sequence is CASRQTYVRYEQYF. For the CDR3, the DNA is TGTGCCAGCAGGCAAACCTATGTCCGCTACGAGCAGTACTTC. The chain links TRBV2 to TRBJ2-7; D uncertain. V was clipped by 6 bases and J by 3 bases, with 15 bases between them. The CDR3 runs to 14 residues. Germline V gives CDR1 SNHLY, CDR2 FYNNEI.

The V and J genes are TRBV23-1 and TRBJ2-7; D might be TRBD1 (5 bases). TRBV23-1 is classed as an ORF, of uncertain function. V was pared by 6 bases and J by 5 bases, with 14 bases between. CDR3 length: 13 residues. CDR3 protein: CASRPGILHEQYF. The CDR3 bases are TGCGCCAGCAGGCCAGGGATACTTCACGAGCAGTACTTC.

The chain combines TRBV5-1 with TRBJ2-5; a possible D gene is TRBD1 (5 bases). The length of the CDR3 is 14 residues. Trimming removed 0 bases at V and 4 bases at J, with 10 bases between. Germline CDR1 and CDR2: SGHRS and YFSETQ. This CDR3 is CASSLGQGGETQYF. The CDR3 nucleotides read TGCGCCAGCAGCTTGGGGCAGGGCGGAGAGACCCAGTACTTC. Full variable domain (rest looked up from reference TRBV5-1 and TRBJ2-5): KAGVTQTPRYLIKTRGQQVTLSCSPISGHRSVSWYQQTPGQGLQFLFEYFSETQRNKGNFPGRFSGRQFSNSRSEMNVSTLELGDSALYLCASSLGQGGETQYFGPGTRLLVL.

The V gene is TRBV25-1, the J gene TRBJ2-7, with 10 bases fitting TRBD1. CDR1 and CDR2 (germline): MGHDK, SYGVNS. V shed 2 bases, J shed 3 bases, and the junction held 1 base outside the gene matches. The CDR3 is made up of 14 amino acids. CDR3 sequence reads: CASSEGTGVYEQYF. The CDR3 nucleotides are TGTGCCAGCAGTGAAGGGACAGGGGTCTACGAGCAGTACTTC.

The chain recombines TRBV19 with TRBJ2-7, with 10 bases fitting TRBD1. In germline, CDR1 is LNHDA, CDR2 SQIVND (reference sequence). V lost 3 bases to trimming and J lost 5 bases; unmatched junction nucleotides: 7. The CDR3 is 15 amino acids. CDR3 sequence: CASSIRQGAWDEQYF. In nucleotides, the CDR3 is TGTGCCAGTAGTATTCGACAGGGGGCTTGGGACGAGCAGTACTTC.

The CDR3 is CASSLGPQYEQYF. DNA of the CDR3: TGTGCCAGCAGCTTGGGGCCCCAATACGAGCAGTACTTC. V and J are TRBV7-7 and TRBJ2-7; TRBD1 might be the D (5 bases). The ends were cut back, 3 bases at V and 4 bases at J, with 10 bases in the middle. The CDR3 is made up of 13 amino acids. The germline V gene has CDR1 SSHAT and CDR2 FNYEAQ (reference sequence). The full variable domain, with the rest looked up from reference TRBV7-7 and TRBJ2-7, is GAGVSQSPRYKVTKRGQDVTLRCDPISSHATLYWYQQALGQGPEFLTYFNYEAQPDKSGLPSDRFSAERPEGSISTLTIQRTEQRDSAMYRCASSLGPQYEQYFGPGTRLTVT.

The gene calls are TRBV9 and TRBJ2-7, with 8 bases lining up with TRBD2. The V and J ends lost 2 bases and 6 bases, in that order; junction bases with no gene match: 10. The CDR3 totals 15 residues. The germline CDR1 and CDR2 sequences are SGDLS and YYNGEE. This chain's CDR3 is CASSVDGGAVIEQYF. As DNA, the CDR3 is TGTGCCAGCAGCGTGGACGGGGGGGCCGTTATCGAGCAGTACTTC.

The DNA of the CDR3 is TGTGCCATCAGTGGGGGGGGCTTAAGCGGGGCGATTCGAGATGAGCAGTTCTTC. It encodes CAISGGGLSGAIRDEQFF. The chain has TRBV10-3 and TRBJ2-1, with D perhaps TRBD2 (7 bases). Trimming shortened V by 4 bases and J by 8 bases, and 27 bases separated the two germline ends. Germline lookup yields CDR1 ENHRY and CDR2 SYGVKD. The CDR3 totals 18 residues.

The chain employs TRBV29-1 and TRBJ2-7; maybe TRBD2 (6 bases). Trimming shortened V by 0 bases and J by 9 bases, and 6 bases separated the two germline ends. The CDR3 consists of 10 residues. CDR1 SQVTM and CDR2 ANQGSEA come from the germline V gene. Here the CDR3 DNA reads TGCAGCGTTGAAGAGGGACTGCAGTACTTC. Its translation: CSVEEGLQYF.

V gene TRBV19 combines with J gene TRBJ1-5; 7 nucleotides match TRBD1. Germline V gene data show CDR1 as LNHDA and CDR2 as SQIVND (reference sequence). J lost 5 bases, V lost 9 bases, and 7 bases had no gene match. CDR3 length equals 13 residues. The CDR3 spells CASGYRGDQPQHF. The CDR3 bases are TGTGCCAGCGGCTACAGGGGAGATCAGCCCCAGCATTTT. Combining the CDR3 with reference TRBV19 and TRBJ1-5 gives the whole variable domain DGGITQSPKYLFRKEGQNVTLSCEQNLNHDAMYWYRQDPGQGLRLIYYSQIVNDFQKGDIAEGYSVSREKKESFPLTVTSAQKNPTAFYLCASGYRGDQPQHFGDGTRLSIL.

V and J are TRBV10-3 and TRBJ2-7; 9 bases line up with TRBD1. The CDR3 runs to 13 residues. Germline CDR1 is ENHRY and CDR2 is SYGVKD. With 3 bases clipped from V and 9 bases from J, the junction kept 6 bases outside the gene matches. The CDR3 DNA follows: TGTGCCATCAGTGACCAGACAGGGGGTCCGCAGTACTTC. Its protein product is CAISDQTGGPQYF.

The chain is built from TRBV9 and TRBJ1-2; D not certain. Germline CDR1 and CDR2: SGDLS and YYNGEE. The ends were cut back, 4 bases at V and 8 bases at J, with 12 bases in the middle. The CDR3 length is 12 residues. The CDR3 DNA reads TGTGCCAGCAGCCCGACCGGGGTGGGCTACACCTTC. Protein sequence: CASSPTGVGYTF. The entire variable domain, with the rest obtained from reference TRBV9 and TRBJ1-2, is as follows: DSGVTQTPKHLITATGQRVTLRCSPRSGDLSVYWYQQSLDQGLQFLIQYYNGEERAKGNILERFSAQQFPDLHSELNLSSLELGDSALYFCASSPTGVGYTFGSGTRLTVV.

This sequence joins TRBV28 and TRBJ2-1, with D possibly matching TRBD2 (7 bases). Trimming pared 5 bases from V and 6 bases from J, leaving 17 bases between. Germline loops: CDR1 MDHEN, CDR2 SYDVKM. This CDR3 is built from 15 residues. In DNA, the CDR3 is TGTGCCAGCAGTCTATCGTTGGGGGGGCCCAATGAGCAGTTCTTC. As protein: CASSLSLGGPNEQFF.

This sequence joins TRBV5-4 and TRBJ2-5; D might be TRBD2 (5 bases). The V gene's germline CDR1 is SGHNT and CDR2 YYREEE (reference sequence). Trimming removed 4 bases at V and 3 bases at J, with 10 bases between. This CDR3 region has 13 residues. This CDR3 reads CASSAGLEETQYF. DNA of the CDR3: TGTGCCAGCAGCGCGGGCCTTGAAGAGACCCAGTACTTC.

The chain employs TRBV9 and TRBJ2-5, with 7 nucleotides matching TRBD2. The J call may be mistaken, given a closer DNA end match to TRBJ2-7. The CDR3 length is 15 residues. CDR1 is SGDLS, CDR2 YYNGEE, per germline. The CDR3 nucleotides are TGTGCCAGCAGCCCCCTAGGCGGGAGCTCCTACGAGCAGTACTTC. This codes for CASSPLGGSSYEQYF.

The chain employs TRBV10-3 and TRBJ1-1; D remains unclear. The CDR3 length is 13 residues. V dropped 10 bases and J dropped 0 bases, with 12 bases sitting between them. Germline V gives CDR1 ENHRY, CDR2 SYGVKD. Written as DNA, the CDR3 is TGTGCCACTCAGGAAAGAATGAACACTGAAGCTTTCTTT. It yields the protein CATQERMNTEAFF.

The rearrangement links TRBV7-9 to TRBJ2-5; perhaps TRBD1 as D (5 bases). Germline CDR1 SEHNR, CDR2 FQNEAQ (reference sequence). V gave up 4 bases and J gave up 0 bases, with 18 bases separating them. The CDR3 has 17 residues. CDR3 in amino acids: CASSYTGGQKYQETQYF. Here the CDR3 DNA reads TGTGCCAGCAGCTACACGGGCGGACAAAAATACCAAGAGACCCAGTACTTC. Based on the CDR3 plus reference TRBV7-9 and TRBJ2-5, the full variable domain is DTGVSQNPRHKITKRGQNVTFRCDPISEHNRLYWYRQTLGQGPEFLTYFQNEAQLEKSRLLSDRFSAERPKGSFSTLEIQRTEQGDSAMYLCASSYTGGQKYQETQYFGPGTRLLVL.

V and J are TRBV28 and TRBJ2-7; D unclear. This CDR3 has 14 residues. Trimming pared 4 bases from V and 2 bases from J, leaving 12 bases between. Germline assignment: CDR1 MDHEN and CDR2 SYDVKM. The CDR3 bases are TGTGCCAGCAGTTCCCCTCACACAGCCTACGAGCAGTACTTC. Encoded protein: CASSSPHTAYEQYF.

The chain employs TRBV4-3 and TRBJ1-5, with 12 bases aligning to TRBD1. There are 15 residues in the CDR3. J was trimmed by 15 bases and V by 0 bases; bases with no gene match: 9. Germline V CDR1 and CDR2: LGHNA, YSLEER. CDR3 in DNA: TGCGCCAGCAGCCAAGACCCGGGACAGGGGGCACCTCGGCATTTT. As protein: CASSQDPGQGAPRHF.

This rearrangement joins TRBV7-9 to TRBJ1-3; D may be TRBD1 (6 bases). Per germline, CDR1 SEHNR and CDR2 FQNEAQ (reference sequence). V lost 5 bases to trimming and J lost 2 bases, with 13 bases between them. The CDR3 extends over 15 amino acids. The CDR3 loop is CASSNIPGAGNTIYF. The DNA of the CDR3 is TGTGCCAGCAGCAACATACCAGGGGCTGGAAACACCATATATTTT.

V gene TRBV7-9 combines with J gene TRBJ2-7; no reliable D call. Trimming took off 5 bases at V and 1 base at J, with 6 bases between the two ends. The CDR3 is 12 residues long. The germline V gene encodes CDR1 SEHNR and CDR2 FQNEAQ (reference sequence). CDR3 in DNA: TGTGCCAGCAGCCAACTATCCTACGAGCAGTACTTC. This encodes CASSQLSYEQYF.

V gene TRBV5-4 combines with J gene TRBJ1-2; 11 positions agree with TRBD1. Germline loops: CDR1 SGHNT, CDR2 YYREEE (reference sequence). The CDR3 spans 16 residues. V lost 4 bases and J lost 4; bases outside the gene matches: 9. CDR3 in DNA: TGTGCCAGCAGCGTAATTGGACAGGGGGCGGCCTATGGCTACACCTTC. The encoded protein is CASSVIGQGAAYGYTF.

The CDR3 DNA reads TGTGCCAGCAGCTTAGAGCGGGAGGATGTTGAGCAGTTCTTC. Protein product: CASSLEREDVEQFF. V gene TRBV11-3 combines with J gene TRBJ2-1; 8 bases map to TRBD2. The V gene's germline CDR1 is SGHNT and CDR2 YENEEA. J was trimmed by 9 bases and V by 0 bases; bases with no gene match: 4. This CDR3 has 14 amino acids.

The V gene is TRBV11-2, the J gene TRBJ2-7, with 9 bases matching TRBD1. The CDR3 is made up of 15 amino acids. The J segment lost 5 bases and the V segment lost 5 bases, leaving 10 bases of the junction unmatched. CDR1 and CDR2 (germline): SGHAT, FQNNGV. CDR3: CASSPAWTGVDEQYF. The CDR3 DNA follows: TGTGCCAGCAGCCCAGCATGGACAGGGGTTGACGAGCAGTACTTC.

This clone is medium-sized (0.01 to 0.1%) within its sample. The gene calls are TRBV27 and TRBJ1-5, with a tentative D call TRBD1 (6 bases). Germline CDR1 reads MNHEY; CDR2 reads SMNVEV (reference sequence). This CDR3 is 15 amino acids long. V was cut by 5 bases and J by 6 bases, with 17 bases left in between. CDR3 in amino acids: CASSVPTGSGQPQHF. In nucleotides, the CDR3 is TGTGCCAGCAGTGTCCCGACAGGAAGCGGTCAGCCCCAGCATTTT.

This clone has only a few counts. V gene TRBV19 combines with J gene TRBJ1-1, with 7 positions matching TRBD1. V was pared by 5 bases and J by 8 bases, with 5 bases of the junction left unmatched. This CDR3 comprises 12 residues. Germline V lookup: CDR1 LNHDA, CDR2 SQIVND (reference sequence). The CDR3 is CASSPPGQEAFF. The CDR3 nucleotides read TGTGCCAGTAGTCCCCCGGGACAGGAAGCTTTCTTT.

This clone was observed a single time. The CDR3 coding sequence is TGTGCCAGCAGCTTGAGGGGAGGTGGAGAGAACACTGAAGCTTTCTTT. It codes for CASSLRGGGENTEAFF. This chain joins TRBV5-6 and TRBJ1-1, with TRBD1 as a possible D gene (5 bases). The germline V gene has CDR1 SGHDT and CDR2 YYEEEE. The CDR3 has 16 amino acids. The V gene lost 1 base and the J gene lost 1 base, with 14 bases spanning the gap. The full variable domain, its missing parts supplied by reference TRBV5-6 and TRBJ1-1, is DAGVTQSPTHLIKTRGQQVTLRCSPKSGHDTVSWYQQALGQGPQFIFQYYEEEERQRGNFPDRFSGHQFPNYSSELNVNALLLGDSALYLCASSLRGGGENTEAFFGQGTRLTVV.